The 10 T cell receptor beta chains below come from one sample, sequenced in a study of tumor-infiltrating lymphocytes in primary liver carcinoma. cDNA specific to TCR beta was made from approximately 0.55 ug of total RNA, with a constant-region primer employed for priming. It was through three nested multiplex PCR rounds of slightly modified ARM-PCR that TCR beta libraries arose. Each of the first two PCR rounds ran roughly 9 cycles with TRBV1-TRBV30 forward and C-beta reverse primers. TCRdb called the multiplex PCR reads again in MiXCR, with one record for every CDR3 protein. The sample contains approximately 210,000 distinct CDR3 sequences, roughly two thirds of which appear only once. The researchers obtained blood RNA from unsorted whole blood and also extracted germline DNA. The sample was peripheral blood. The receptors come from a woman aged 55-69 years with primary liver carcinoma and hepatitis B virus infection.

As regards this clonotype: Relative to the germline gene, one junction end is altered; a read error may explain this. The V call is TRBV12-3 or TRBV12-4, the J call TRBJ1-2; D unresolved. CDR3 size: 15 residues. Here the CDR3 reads CASSSQTGSSNGYTF. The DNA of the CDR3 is TGTGCCAGCAGTTCACAGACGGGGTCTAGCAATGGCTACACTTTC.

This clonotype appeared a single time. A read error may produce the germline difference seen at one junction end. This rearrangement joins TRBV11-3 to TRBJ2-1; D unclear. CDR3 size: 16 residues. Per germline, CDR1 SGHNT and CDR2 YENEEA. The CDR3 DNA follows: TGTGCCCGCAGTACACTCCCAGGTAGCCCCTACAATGAGCAGTTCTTC. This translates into CARSTLPGSPYNEQFF. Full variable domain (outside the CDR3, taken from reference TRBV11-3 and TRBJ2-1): EAGVVQSPRYKIIEKKQPVAFWCNPISGHNTLYWYLQNLGQGPELLIRYENEEAVDDSQLPKDRFSAERLKGVDSTLKIQPAELGDSAVYLCARSTLPGSPYNEQFFGPGTRLTVL.

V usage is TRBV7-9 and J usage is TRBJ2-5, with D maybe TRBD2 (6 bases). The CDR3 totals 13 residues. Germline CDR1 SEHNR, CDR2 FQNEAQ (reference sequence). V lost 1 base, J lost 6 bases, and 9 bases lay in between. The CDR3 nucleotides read TGTGCCAGCAGCTTAGATGGGGGGAAGACCCAGTACTTC. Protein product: CASSLDGGKTQYF.

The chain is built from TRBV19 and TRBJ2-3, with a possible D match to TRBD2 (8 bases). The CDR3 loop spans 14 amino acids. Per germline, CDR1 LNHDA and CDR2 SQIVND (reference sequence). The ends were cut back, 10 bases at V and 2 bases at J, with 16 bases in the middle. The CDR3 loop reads CATGGTDTTDTQYF. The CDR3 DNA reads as TGTGCCACGGGGGGGACAGATACCACAGATACGCAGTATTTT.

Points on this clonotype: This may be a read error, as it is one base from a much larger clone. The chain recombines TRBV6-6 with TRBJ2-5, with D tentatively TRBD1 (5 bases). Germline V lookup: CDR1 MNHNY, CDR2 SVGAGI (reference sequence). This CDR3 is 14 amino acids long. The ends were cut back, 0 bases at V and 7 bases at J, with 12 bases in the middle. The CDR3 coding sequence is TGTGCCAGCAGTTACTCCAGGGCCGTAGGGACCCAGTACTTC. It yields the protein CASSYSRAVGTQYF.

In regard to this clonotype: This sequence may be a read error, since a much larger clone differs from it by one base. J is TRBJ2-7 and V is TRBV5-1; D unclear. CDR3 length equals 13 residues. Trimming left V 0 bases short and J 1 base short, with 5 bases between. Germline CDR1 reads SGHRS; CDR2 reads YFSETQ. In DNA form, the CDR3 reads TGCGCCAGCAGCTTGGTGGCTTCCTACGAGCAGTACTTC. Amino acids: CASSLVASYEQYF.

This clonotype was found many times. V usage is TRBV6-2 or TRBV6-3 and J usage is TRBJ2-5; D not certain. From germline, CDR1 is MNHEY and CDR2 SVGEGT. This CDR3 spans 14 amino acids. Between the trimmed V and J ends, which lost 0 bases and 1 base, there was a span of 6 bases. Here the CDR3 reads CASSYSGLQETQYF. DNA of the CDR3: TGTGCCAGCAGTTACTCGGGTCTCCAAGAGACCCAGTACTTC.

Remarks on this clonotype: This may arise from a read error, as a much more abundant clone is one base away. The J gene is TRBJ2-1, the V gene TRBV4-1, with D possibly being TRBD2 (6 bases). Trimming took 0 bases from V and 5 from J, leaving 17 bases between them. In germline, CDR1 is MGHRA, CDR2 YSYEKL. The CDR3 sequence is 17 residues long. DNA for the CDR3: TGCGCCAGCAGCCAAGAGGATCTATCGGGAGCCAACAATGAGCAGTTCTTC. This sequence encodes CASSQEDLSGANNEQFF.

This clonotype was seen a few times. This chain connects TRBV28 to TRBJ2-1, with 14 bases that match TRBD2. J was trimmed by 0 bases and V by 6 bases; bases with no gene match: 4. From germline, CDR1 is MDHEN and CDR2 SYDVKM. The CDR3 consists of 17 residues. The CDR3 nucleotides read TGTGCCAGCAGCCTGACTAGCGGGAGGGGCTCCTACAATGAGCAGTTCTTC. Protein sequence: CASSLTSGRGSYNEQFF.

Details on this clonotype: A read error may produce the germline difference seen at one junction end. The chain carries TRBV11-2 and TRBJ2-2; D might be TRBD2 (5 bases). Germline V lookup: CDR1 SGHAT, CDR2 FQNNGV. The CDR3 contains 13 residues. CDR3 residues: CACSLDSTGELFF. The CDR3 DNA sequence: TGTGCCTGCAGCTTAGATAGTACTGGGGAGTTGTTTTTT.